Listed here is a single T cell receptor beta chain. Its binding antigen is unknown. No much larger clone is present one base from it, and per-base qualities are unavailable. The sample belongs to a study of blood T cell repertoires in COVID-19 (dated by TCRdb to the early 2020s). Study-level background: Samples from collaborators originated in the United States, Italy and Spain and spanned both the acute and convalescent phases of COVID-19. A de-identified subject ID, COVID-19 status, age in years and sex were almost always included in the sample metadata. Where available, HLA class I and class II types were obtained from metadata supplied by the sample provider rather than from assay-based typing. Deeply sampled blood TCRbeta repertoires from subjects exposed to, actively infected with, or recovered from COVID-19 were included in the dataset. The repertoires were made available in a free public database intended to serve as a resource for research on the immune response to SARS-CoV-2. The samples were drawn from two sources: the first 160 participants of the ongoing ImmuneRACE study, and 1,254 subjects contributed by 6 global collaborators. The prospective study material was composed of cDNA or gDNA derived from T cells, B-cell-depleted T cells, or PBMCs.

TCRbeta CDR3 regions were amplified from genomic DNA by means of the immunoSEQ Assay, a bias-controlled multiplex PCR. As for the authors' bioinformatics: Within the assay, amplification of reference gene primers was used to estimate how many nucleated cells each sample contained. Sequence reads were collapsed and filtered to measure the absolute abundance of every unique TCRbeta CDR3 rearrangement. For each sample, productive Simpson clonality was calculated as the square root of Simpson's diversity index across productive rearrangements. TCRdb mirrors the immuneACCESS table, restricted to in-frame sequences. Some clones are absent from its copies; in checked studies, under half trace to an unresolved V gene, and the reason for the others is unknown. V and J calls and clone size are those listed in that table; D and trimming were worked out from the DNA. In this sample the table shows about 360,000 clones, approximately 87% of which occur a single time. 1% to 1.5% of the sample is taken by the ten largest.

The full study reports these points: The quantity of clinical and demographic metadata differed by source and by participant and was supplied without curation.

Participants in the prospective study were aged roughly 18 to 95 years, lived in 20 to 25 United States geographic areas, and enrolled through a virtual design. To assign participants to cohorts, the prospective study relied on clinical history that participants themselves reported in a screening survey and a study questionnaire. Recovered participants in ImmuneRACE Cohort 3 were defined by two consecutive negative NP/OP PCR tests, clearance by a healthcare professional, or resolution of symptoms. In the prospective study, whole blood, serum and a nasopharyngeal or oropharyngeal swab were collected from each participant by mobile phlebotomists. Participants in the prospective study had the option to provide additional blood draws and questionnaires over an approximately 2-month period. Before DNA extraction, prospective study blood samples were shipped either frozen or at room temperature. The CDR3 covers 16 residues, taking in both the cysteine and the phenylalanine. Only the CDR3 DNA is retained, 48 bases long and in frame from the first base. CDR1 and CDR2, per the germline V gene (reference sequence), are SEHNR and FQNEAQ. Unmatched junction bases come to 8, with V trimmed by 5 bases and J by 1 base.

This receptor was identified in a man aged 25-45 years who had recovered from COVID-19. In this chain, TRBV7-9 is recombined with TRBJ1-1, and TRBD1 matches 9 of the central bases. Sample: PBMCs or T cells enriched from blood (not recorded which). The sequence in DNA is TGTGCCAGCAGCCCAAGGGGACAGGGAAAGAACACTGAAGCTTTCTTT. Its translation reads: CASSPRGQGKNTEAFF.